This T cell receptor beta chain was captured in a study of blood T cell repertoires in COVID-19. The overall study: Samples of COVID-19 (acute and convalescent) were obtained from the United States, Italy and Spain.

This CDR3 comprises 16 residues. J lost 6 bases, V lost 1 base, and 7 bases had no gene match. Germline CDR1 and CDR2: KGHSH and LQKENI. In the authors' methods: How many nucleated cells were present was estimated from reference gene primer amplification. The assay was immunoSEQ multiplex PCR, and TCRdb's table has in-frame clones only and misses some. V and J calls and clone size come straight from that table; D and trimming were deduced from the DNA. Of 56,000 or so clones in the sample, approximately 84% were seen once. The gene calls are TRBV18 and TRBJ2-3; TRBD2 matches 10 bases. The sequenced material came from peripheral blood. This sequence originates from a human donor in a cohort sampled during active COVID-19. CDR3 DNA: TGTGCCAGCTCACCACGGGGAGCGGGAGGGCCTGATACGCAGTATTTT. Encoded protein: CASSPRGAGGPDTQYF.